This is a list of T cell receptor beta chains from one sample in a study of cytomegalovirus exposure and HLA in healthy donors. Method: immunoSEQ multiplex PCR; TCRdb's copy keeps in-frame clones and lacks some. This table has 60,000 to 95,000 clones, approximately 80% appearing once. Specimen: PBMCs. The receptor set was obtained from a man in his 70s in good health and CMV-seropositive. Both conserved end residues are part of each CDR3. The order of the fields is J gene, clone size, D gene, V gene, CDR3 DNA, CDR3 protein. The D gene is left open where the match is weak. Part of the rows lack a size; the others show once, few, many or a class for expanded clones.

TRBJ1-5 | - | - | TRBV30 | TGTGCCTGGAGTGTAAATACCGACGGGTTGGGCAATCAGCCCCAGCATTTT | CAWSVNTDGLGNQPQHF
TRBJ1-3 | - | TRBD1 | TRBV19 | TGTGCCAGTAGCAATACAGGGGAATCGAACACCATATATTTT | CASSNTGESNTIYF
TRBJ2-1 | - | - | TRBV6-1 | TGTGCCAGCAGTGAAGTCAGGGGGGTCGGCAATGAGCAGTTCTTC | CASSEVRGVGNEQFF
TRBJ2-3 | - | TRBD2 | TRBV19 | TGTGCCAGTAGCCGCTTAGCGGGAGGCCCAGATACGCAGTATTTT | CASSRLAGGPDTQYF
TRBJ1-2 | - | - | TRBV2 | TGTGCCAGCAGACAGGGATTTAACTATGGCTACACCTTC | CASRQGFNYGYTF
TRBJ2-7 | - | - | TRBV29-1 | TGCAGCGTTGAAGTCTCTCCCTACGAGCAGTACTTC | CSVEVSPYEQYF
TRBJ2-3 | - | TRBD2 | TRBV7-2 | TGTGCCAGCAGCTTATCGACTAGCGGGGGGAGCACAGATACGCAGTATTTT | CASSLSTSGGSTDTQYF
TRBJ2-7 | - | TRBD2 | TRBV19 | TGTGCCAGTAGTGTCCTCGGTATTAGCGGGCGGTACGAGCAGTACTTC | CASSVLGISGRYEQYF
TRBJ2-3 | - | TRBD1 | TRBV5-4 | TGTGCCAGCAGCTTGGACGAGGGGACAGGGGGAGATACGCAGTATTTT | CASSLDEGTGGDTQYF
TRBJ1-1 | - | TRBD1 | TRBV25-1 | TGTGCCAGCAGTGATCTCAGGGGGATTGAAGCTTTCTTT | CASSDLRGIEAFF
TRBJ2-3 | once | - | TRBV6-5 | TGTGCCAGCAGACTTGAACGGGGAGGCACAGATACGCAGTATTTT | CASRLERGGTDTQYF
TRBJ2-5 | - | TRBD1 | TRBV11-2 | TGTGCCAGCAGCTTAGGTGGACAGGGGGCTGAGACCCAGTACTTC | CASSLGGQGAETQYF
TRBJ1-1 | - | - | TRBV5-1 | TGCGCCAGCAGGGAAGGAGGGACTGAAGCTTTCTTT | CASREGGTEAFF
TRBJ2-7 | - | - | TRBV7-7 | TGTGCTAGCAGCCTACAGGAGCTCTCGACTCAGTACTTC | CASSLQELSTQYF
TRBJ2-1 | - | - | TRBV28 | TGTGCCAGCAGTTCCCTCGTAACGGGCAATGAGCAGTTCTTC | CASSSLVTGNEQFF
TRBJ2-3 | - | - | TRBV5-1 | TGCGCCAGCAGCTTATCAGCGGGCACAGATACGCAGTATTTT | CASSLSAGTDTQYF
TRBJ1-1 | - | - | TRBV30 | TGTGCCTGGAGTGTACGGCAGGGAGGGTACACTGAAGCTTTCTTT | CAWSVRQGGYTEAFF
TRBJ2-5 | - | - | TRBV7-2 | TGTGCCAGCAGCTTAGCGCGGGCGGATCAAGAGACCCAGTACTTC | CASSLARADQETQYF
TRBJ1-3 | - | - | TRBV16 | TGTGCCAGCAGCCAACGTATTACTGGAAACACCATATATTTT | CASSQRITGNTIYF
TRBJ2-2 | - | - | TRBV7-2 | TGTGCCAGCAGCTTAGAAGGGTGGGGGGGGCCTGGGGAGCTGTTTTTT | CASSLEGWGGPGELFF
TRBJ2-4 | - | - | TRBV4-1 | TGCGCCAGCAGCCAAGGATGGTCGGGAAGAGCCAAAAACATTCAGTACTTC | CASSQGWSGRAKNIQYF
TRBJ2-2 | - | - | TRBV7-3 | TGTGCCAGCAGCGGGGCGCGGGGGCAGGCCGGGGAGCTGTTTTTT | CASSGARGQAGELFF
TRBJ2-5 | once | TRBD2 | TRBV6-6 | TGTGCCAGCAGTTACGGACTAGCGGGAGTAGAGACCCAGTACTTC | CASSYGLAGVETQYF
TRBJ1-1 | - | TRBD1 | TRBV2 | TGTGCCAGCCGACTGACAGGGCTAAACACTGAAGCTTTCTTT | CASRLTGLNTEAFF
TRBJ2-3 | once | - | TRBV2 | TGTGCCAGCAGTGAATTAGCCACAGGGAAGGATTCAAGTGTAGCAGATACGCAGTATTTT | CASSELATGKDSSVADTQYF
TRBJ1-4 | - | - | TRBV2 | TGTGCCAGCAGTGGTCAGGGCAGGGGTGAAAAACTGTTTTTT | CASSGQGRGEKLFF
TRBJ2-7 | - | - | TRBV5-4 | TGTGCCAGCAGCTTCCTGGACACACCTTTTGAGCAGTACTTC | CASSFLDTPFEQYF
TRBJ2-7 | once | TRBD2 | TRBV5-1 | TGCGCCAGCAGCTACGCTCCGGGACTAGCGGGGGGGTTCACCTACGAGCAGTACTTC | CASSYAPGLAGGFTYEQYF
TRBJ2-5 | - | TRBD2 | TRBV6-5 | TGTGCCAGCAGGCCCGGACTAGCCTCGGAGACCCAGTACTTC | CASRPGLASETQYF
TRBJ2-4 | - | TRBD2 | TRBV6-5 | TGTGCCAGCGGGAGGGGATTAGCCAAAAACATTCAGTACTTC | CASGRGLAKNIQYF
TRBJ2-2 | - | - | TRBV10-1 | TGCGCCAGCAGCCCAGGGGTCACCGGGGAGCTGTTTTTT | CASSPGVTGELFF
TRBJ1-5 | - | - | TRBV19 | TGTGCCAGTAGTCGACGGGGTATCAACCAGCCCCAGCATTTT | CASSRRGINQPQHF
TRBJ1-5 | - | - | TRBV30 | TGTGCCTGGAGTGGGTCGGGACATTTCAATCAGCCCCAGCATTTT | CAWSGSGHFNQPQHF
TRBJ1-2 | - | TRBD1 | TRBV28 | TGTGCCAGCAGTTCCGAGGACAGGCCTCATCTCTATGGCTACACCTTC | CASSSEDRPHLYGYTF
TRBJ2-5 | - | - | TRBV7-2 | TGTGCCAGCAGCTCTGGGGGCTACAATCGAGAGACCCAGTACTTC | CASSSGGYNRETQYF
TRBJ1-2 | - | - | TRBV29-1 | TGCAGCGTTAGGGAGGGAGTGGATGGCTACACCTTC | CSVREGVDGYTF
TRBJ2-2 | - | - | TRBV2 | TGTGCCAGTACTCGGGACTTCCAGAACACCGGGGAGCTGTTTTTT | CASTRDFQNTGELFF
TRBJ1-5 | - | TRBD1 | TRBV28 | TGTGCCAGCAGTTTAGGGCAGGGGGGTAATCAGCCCCAGCATTTT | CASSLGQGGNQPQHF
TRBJ1-4 | few | TRBD1 | TRBV5-8 | TGTGCCAGCAGCCCCGGGACAGGGGGAAGGAAACTGTTTTTT | CASSPGTGGRKLFF
TRBJ2-1 | - | - | TRBV7-9 | TGTGCCAGCACCAGGTCCCTCGCTGGGAATGAGCAGTTCTTC | CASTRSLAGNEQFF
TRBJ2-7 | - | - | TRBV2 | TGTGCCAGCAGGAGGGACTACGAGCAGTACTTC | CASRRDYEQYF
TRBJ2-5 | - | TRBD2 | TRBV14 | TGTGCCAGCAGCCAAGGCCTAGCGGGGGAAGAGACCCAGTACTTC | CASSQGLAGEETQYF
TRBJ1-1 | - | TRBD1 | TRBV27 | TGTGCCAGCAGATATATGACAGGGGAGACTGAAGCTTTCTTT | CASRYMTGETEAFF
TRBJ1-2 | - | TRBD1 | TRBV5-1 | TGCGCCAGCAGCCCCAGTCAGGGGGCTCAGGGTGGCTACACCTTC | CASSPSQGAQGGYTF
TRBJ2-3 | - | - | TRBV5-1 | TGCGCCAGCAGTTCCGGGACACTCAGCACAGATACGCAGTATTTT | CASSSGTLSTDTQYF
TRBJ1-2 | - | TRBD1 | TRBV6-5 | TGTGCCAGCAGTACCTGGACAGGGAATGGCTACACCTTC | CASSTWTGNGYTF
TRBJ2-1 | - | - | TRBV5-4 | TGTGCCAGCAGCTTGTCCCCGGTCCTACTCTACAATGAGCAGTTCTTC | CASSLSPVLLYNEQFF